A single T cell receptor beta chain is shown here with its context. Germline V lookup: CDR1 SNHLY, CDR2 FYNNEI. V trimming: 5 bases; J trimming: 7 bases; junction bases outside the gene matches: 6. The length of the CDR3 is 14 residues. The sample belongs to a study of blood T cell repertoires in COVID-19. Study as a whole: Sample material is recorded as cDNA or gDNA derived from T cells, B-cell-depleted T cells, or PBMCs.

Assay used: immunoSEQ multiplex PCR; TCRdb lists only in-frame clones, some missing. The sample yields a few hundred thousand clones, about nine tenths seen once. Sequencing input: peripheral blood. The chain recombines TRBV2 with TRBJ1-2, with 11 bases that match TRBD1. The receptor comes from a man under 40 who had recovered from COVID-19. The CDR3 DNA reads TGTGCCAGCAGTTCCCGGGACAGGGGGGTTGGCTACACCTTC. Translating gives CASSSRDRGVGYTF.